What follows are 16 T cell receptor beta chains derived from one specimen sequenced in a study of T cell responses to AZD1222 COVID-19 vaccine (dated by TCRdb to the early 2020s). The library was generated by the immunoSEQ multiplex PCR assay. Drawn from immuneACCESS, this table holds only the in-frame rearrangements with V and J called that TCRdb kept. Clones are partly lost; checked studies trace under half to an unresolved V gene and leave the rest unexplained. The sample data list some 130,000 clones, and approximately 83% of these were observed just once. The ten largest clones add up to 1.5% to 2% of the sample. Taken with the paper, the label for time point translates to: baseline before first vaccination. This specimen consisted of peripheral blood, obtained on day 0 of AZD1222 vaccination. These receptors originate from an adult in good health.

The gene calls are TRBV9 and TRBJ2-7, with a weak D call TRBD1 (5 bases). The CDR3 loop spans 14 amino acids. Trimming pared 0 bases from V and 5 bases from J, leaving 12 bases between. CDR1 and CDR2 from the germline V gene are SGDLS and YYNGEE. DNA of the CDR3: TGTGCCAGCAGCGTAGCAGGGATAGAGAACGAGCAGTACTTC. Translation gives CASSVAGIENEQYF.

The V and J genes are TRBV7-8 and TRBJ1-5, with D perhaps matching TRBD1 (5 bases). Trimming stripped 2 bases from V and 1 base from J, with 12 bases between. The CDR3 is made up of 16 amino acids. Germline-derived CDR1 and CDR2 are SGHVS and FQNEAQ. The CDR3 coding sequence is TGTGCCAGCAGCTTAAGCGGGGGGAGAAGCAATCAGCCCCAGCATTTT. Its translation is CASSLSGGRSNQPQHF.

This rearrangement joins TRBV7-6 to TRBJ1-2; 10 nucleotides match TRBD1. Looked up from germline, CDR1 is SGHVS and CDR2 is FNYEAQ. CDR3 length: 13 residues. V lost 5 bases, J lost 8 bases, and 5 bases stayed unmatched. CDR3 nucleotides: TGTGCCAGCAGCCGACAGGGGGCGAGCGGCTACACCTTC. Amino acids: CASSRQGASGYTF.

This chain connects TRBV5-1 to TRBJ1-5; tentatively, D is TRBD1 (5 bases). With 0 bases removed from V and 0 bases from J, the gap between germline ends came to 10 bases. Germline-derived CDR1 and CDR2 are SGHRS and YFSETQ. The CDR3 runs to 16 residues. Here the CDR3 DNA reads TGCGCCAGCAGCTTGGGGTCAGGGAATAGCAATCAGCCCCAGCATTTT. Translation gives CASSLGSGNSNQPQHF.

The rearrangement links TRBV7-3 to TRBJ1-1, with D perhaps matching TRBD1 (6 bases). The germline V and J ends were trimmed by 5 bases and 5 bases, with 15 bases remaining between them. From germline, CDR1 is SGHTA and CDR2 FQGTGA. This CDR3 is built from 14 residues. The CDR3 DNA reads TGTGCCAGCAGCCAACACAGGGTTGGGACTGAAGCTTTCTTT. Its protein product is CASSQHRVGTEAFF. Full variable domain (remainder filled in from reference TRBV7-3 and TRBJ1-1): GAGVSQTPSNKVTEKGKYVELRCDPISGHTALYWYRQSLGQGPEFLIYFQGTGAADDSGLPNDRFFAVRPEGSVSTLKIQRTERGDSAVYLCASSQHRVGTEAFFGQGTRLTVV.

CDR3 sequence (DNA): TGTGCCAGCGGAGGCCAGTCCAATTCCCAAGAGACCCAGTACTTC. Translated: CASGGQSNSQETQYF. The genes are TRBV3-1 (or the pseudogene TRBV3-2) and TRBJ2-5, with D maybe TRBD2 (5 bases). Germline CDR1 and CDR2: LGHDT and YNNKEL (reference sequence). This CDR3 region has 15 residues. Trimming pared 8 bases from V and 1 base from J, leaving 17 bases between.

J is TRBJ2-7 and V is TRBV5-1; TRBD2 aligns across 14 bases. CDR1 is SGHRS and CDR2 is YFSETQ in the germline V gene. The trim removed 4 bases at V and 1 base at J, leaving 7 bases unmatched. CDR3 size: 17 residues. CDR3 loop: CASSAGLAGASSYEQYF. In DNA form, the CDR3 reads TGCGCCAGCAGCGCGGGACTAGCGGGAGCATCGTCCTACGAGCAGTACTTC.

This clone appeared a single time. DNA of the CDR3: TGTGCCTGGGCCGGGACTCACGTAGCCGGGGAGCTGTTTTTT. It codes for CAWAGTHVAGELFF. The chain joins TRBV30 to TRBJ2-2; D is possibly TRBD2 (6 bases). CDR1 is GTSNPN and CDR2 is SVGIG in the germline V gene (reference sequence). There are 14 residues in the CDR3. Trimming cost V 5 bases and J 6 bases, with 16 bases left between them.

The CDR3 DNA sequence: TGTGCCAGCAGCCGACTTAGGACGGCAGAAGCTTTCTTT. The encoded protein is CASSRLRTAEAFF. V usage is TRBV14 and J usage is TRBJ1-1; D not resolved. V shed 4 bases and J shed 8 bases, with 14 bases lying between them. Germline loops: CDR1 SGHDN, CDR2 FVKESK. The CDR3 length is 13 residues.

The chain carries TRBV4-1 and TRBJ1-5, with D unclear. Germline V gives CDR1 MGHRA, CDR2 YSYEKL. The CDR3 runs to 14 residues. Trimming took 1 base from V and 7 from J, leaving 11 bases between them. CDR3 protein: CASSQVGVRQPQHF. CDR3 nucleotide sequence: TGCGCCAGCAGCCAAGTGGGCGTTCGGCAGCCCCAGCATTTT.

The CDR3 coding sequence is TGTGCCAGCAGCATAAGTCCTCAAGAGACCCAGTACTTC. Residues: CASSISPQETQYF. The rearrangement uses TRBV7-3 and TRBJ2-5; no definite D call. V gave up 5 bases and J gave up 2 bases, with 9 bases separating them. CDR3 size: 13 residues. Germline V gene lookup returns CDR1 SGHTA and CDR2 FQGTGA.

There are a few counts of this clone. This CDR3 reads CATSRPGTNTEAFF. CDR3 sequence (DNA): TGTGCCACCAGCAGACCGGGAACGAACACTGAAGCTTTCTTT. The V gene is TRBV15, the J gene TRBJ1-1; no clear D gene. CDR1 is LNHNV, CDR2 YYDKDF, per germline (reference sequence). The CDR3 loop spans 14 amino acids. The V end was cut by 2 bases, the J end by 1 base, with 8 bases between.

In nucleotides, the CDR3 is TGTGCCAGCAGCGCGGCGACAGGGGCTGAAAAACTGTTTTTT. It is translated as CASSAATGAEKLFF. The chain links TRBV2 to TRBJ1-4, with 8 bases that match TRBD1. V gave up 6 bases and J gave up 7 bases; unmatched junction bases: 7. The CDR3 runs to 14 residues. Germline loops: CDR1 SNHLY, CDR2 FYNNEI.

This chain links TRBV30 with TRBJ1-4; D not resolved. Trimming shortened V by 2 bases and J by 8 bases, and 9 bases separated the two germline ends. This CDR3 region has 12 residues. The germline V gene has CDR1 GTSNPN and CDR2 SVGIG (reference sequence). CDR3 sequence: CAWSREDEKLFF. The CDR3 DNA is TGTGCCTGGAGTCGAGAGGACGAAAAACTGTTTTTT.

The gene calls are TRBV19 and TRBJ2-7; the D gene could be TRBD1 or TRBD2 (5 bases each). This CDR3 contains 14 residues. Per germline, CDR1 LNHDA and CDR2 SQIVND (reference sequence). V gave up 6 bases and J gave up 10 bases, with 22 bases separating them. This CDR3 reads CASSTGTDPLRQYF. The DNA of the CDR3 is TGTGCCAGTAGCACCGGGACCGATCCTCTACGACAGTACTTC.

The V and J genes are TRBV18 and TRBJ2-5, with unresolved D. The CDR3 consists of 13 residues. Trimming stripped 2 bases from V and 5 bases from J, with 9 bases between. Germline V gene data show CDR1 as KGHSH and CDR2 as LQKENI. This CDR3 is CASSPGFGETQYF. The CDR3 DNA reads TGTGCCAGCTCACCAGGGTTTGGGGAGACCCAGTACTTC.